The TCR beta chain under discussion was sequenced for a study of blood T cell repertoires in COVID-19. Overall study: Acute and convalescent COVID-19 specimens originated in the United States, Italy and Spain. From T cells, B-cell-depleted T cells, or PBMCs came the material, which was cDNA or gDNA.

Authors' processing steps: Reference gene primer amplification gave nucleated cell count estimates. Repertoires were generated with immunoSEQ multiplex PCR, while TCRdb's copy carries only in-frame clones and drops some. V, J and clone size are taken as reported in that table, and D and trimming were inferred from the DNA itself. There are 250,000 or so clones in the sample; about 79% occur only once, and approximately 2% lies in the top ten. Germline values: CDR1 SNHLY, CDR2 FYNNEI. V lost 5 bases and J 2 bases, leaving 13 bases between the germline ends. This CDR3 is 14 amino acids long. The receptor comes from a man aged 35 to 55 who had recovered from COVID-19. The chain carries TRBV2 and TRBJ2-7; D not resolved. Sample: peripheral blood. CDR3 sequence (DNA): TGTGCCAGCAGTACTTTCGACTGGCCCTACGAGCAGTACTTC. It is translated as CASSTFDWPYEQYF. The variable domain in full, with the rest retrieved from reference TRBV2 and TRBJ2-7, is EPEVTQTPSHQVTQMGQEVILRCVPISNHLYFYWYRQILGQKVEFLVSFYNNEISEKSEIFDDQFSVERPDGSNFTLKIRSTKLEDSAMYFCASSTFDWPYEQYFGPGTRLTVT.